One and the same sample provided the 4 T cell receptor beta chains below, sequenced in a study of blood T cell repertoires in COVID-19. Produced via immunoSEQ multiplex PCR; TCRdb's table is partial and in-frame only. Among hundreds of thousands of clones, around 89% were seen once, and the ten largest hold roughly 8.6%. Sequencing was done on a sample of PBMCs or T cells enriched from blood (not recorded which). These receptors originate from a man in his forties who had recovered from COVID-19.

The J gene is TRBJ2-4, the V gene TRBV28; 10 bases fit TRBD2. V lost 5 bases and J lost 4; bases outside the gene matches: 11. The germline CDR1 and CDR2 sequences are MDHEN and SYDVKM. The CDR3 spans 17 residues. This CDR3 is CASSPQTSGSSKNIQYF. The CDR3 nucleotides read TGTGCCAGCAGTCCGCAGACTAGCGGGTCATCGAAAAACATTCAGTACTTC.

Only a few counts were recorded for this clone. The chain has TRBV6-5 and TRBJ1-2; 7 bases line up with TRBD1. CDR3 length: 15 amino acids. V lost 6 bases and J lost 8; bases outside the gene matches: 15. Germline V lookup: CDR1 MNHEY, CDR2 SVGAGI. CDR3 protein: CASSRPSKTGSGYTF. CDR3 in DNA: TGTGCCAGCAGCCGTCCCTCTAAGACAGGGAGCGGCTACACCTTC.

The rearrangement joins TRBV10-3 to TRBJ1-1; 9 bases are shared with TRBD1. Germline V gene lookup returns CDR1 ENHRY and CDR2 SYGVKD. V trimming: 3 bases; J trimming: 1 base; junction bases outside the gene matches: 3. The CDR3 runs to 15 residues. CDR3 nucleotides: TGTGCCATCAGTGACCCGGGACAGGGGAACACTGAAGCTTTCTTT. Translating gives CAISDPGQGNTEAFF.

As DNA, the CDR3 is TGTGCCAGTACCATACTCACAAGGGGAAATAGCAATCAGCCCCAGCATTTT. It specifies CASTILTRGNSNQPQHF. The rearrangement links TRBV19 to TRBJ1-5; a weak D match, TRBD1 (5 bases). The CDR3 totals 17 residues. The ends were cut back, 7 bases at V and 0 bases at J, with 19 bases in the middle. Germline V lookup: CDR1 LNHDA, CDR2 SQIVND (reference sequence).